A selection of T cell receptor beta chains follows, all from one sample in a study of regulatory T cells in long-lasting Graves disease. Each CDR3 protein gets one entry after TCRdb re-called the multiplex PCR reads with MiXCR. The table includes a few hundred thousand distinct CDR3 sequences, approximately 25% detected once. The specimen comprised peripheral blood mononuclear cells (PBMCs), sampled when the disease was refractory, from a patient treated with antithyroid drugs. These receptors came from a woman in her thirties or forties with Graves disease. The CDR3 runs from the conserved cysteine through the conserved F or W.

J gene: TRBJ1-1
V gene: TRBV6-1
CDR3 protein: CASSEHRGIECEAFF

J gene: TRBJ1-2
V gene: TRBV5-1
CDR3 protein: CASSLEGTGAYGYTF

J gene: TRBJ2-2
V gene: TRBV12-3/TRBV12-4
CDR3 protein: CASSLHGNTGELFF

J gene: TRBJ1-2
V gene: TRBV28
CDR3 protein: CAILEQGGWGYGYTF

J gene: TRBJ1-1
V gene: TRBV6-9
CDR3 protein: CASSYDGATYTEAFF

J gene: TRBJ2-7
V gene: TRBV7-9
CDR3 protein: CASSLGWDTRTYEQYF

J gene: TRBJ2-2
V gene: TRBV10-2
CDR3 protein: CAATQREAGGGELFF

J gene: TRBJ2-3
V gene: TRBV28
CDR3 protein: CASSRPVGLLTDTQYF

J gene: TRBJ1-3
V gene: TRBV29-1
CDR3 protein: CSVEGGYGNTIYF

J gene: TRBJ2-1
V gene: TRBV28
CDR3 protein: CASRKTSGSSYNEQFF

J gene: TRBJ2-6
V gene: TRBV15
CDR3 protein: CATSRGWTGGSGANVLTF

J gene: TRBJ2-7
V gene: TRBV28
CDR3 protein: CASSLLWDRGLDEQYF

J gene: TRBJ2-7
V gene: TRBV20-1
CDR3 protein: CSANRPGRSYEQYF

J gene: TRBJ2-5
V gene: TRBV12-3/TRBV12-4
CDR3 protein: CASSLTEGQETQYF

J gene: TRBJ2-5
V gene: TRBV29-1
CDR3 protein: CSVDGPSSWTQYF

J gene: TRBJ2-6
V gene: TRBV5-1
CDR3 protein: CASSLASGGAGANVLTF

J gene: TRBJ2-5
V gene: TRBV27
CDR3 protein: CASSFGRRETQYF

J gene: TRBJ1-2
V gene: TRBV12-3/TRBV12-4
CDR3 protein: CASSLGVKGDYGYTF

J gene: TRBJ2-7
V gene: TRBV3-1
CDR3 protein: CASSQGVRTYEQYF

J gene: TRBJ1-1
V gene: TRBV16
CDR3 protein: CASQRGGGTEAFF

J gene: TRBJ2-5
V gene: TRBV6-1
CDR3 protein: CASSHPPWTGEETQYF

J gene: TRBJ2-2
V gene: TRBV19
CDR3 protein: CASRQGANSNTGELFF

J gene: TRBJ2-7
V gene: TRBV6-5
CDR3 protein: CASSYSWLAESYEQYF

J gene: TRBJ2-7
V gene: TRBV7-2
CDR3 protein: CASSPKRLSPYEQYF

J gene: TRBJ1-4
V gene: TRBV5-4
CDR3 protein: CASTSGEKLFF

J gene: TRBJ1-6
V gene: TRBV28
CDR3 protein: CASSLQHSPLHF

J gene: TRBJ2-7
V gene: TRBV7-8
CDR3 protein: CASSFPRGYEQYF

J gene: TRBJ2-5
V gene: TRBV11-2
CDR3 protein: CASRGGETQYF

J gene: TRBJ1-1
V gene: TRBV12-3/TRBV12-4
CDR3 protein: CASRGGVAFF

J gene: TRBJ1-5
V gene: TRBV28
CDR3 protein: CASSRPGPSFPRQPQHF

J gene: TRBJ1-5
V gene: TRBV6-1
CDR3 protein: CASSRRLARGNQPQHF

J gene: TRBJ2-2
V gene: TRBV20-1
CDR3 protein: CSAGSGGTGELFF

J gene: TRBJ2-3
V gene: TRBV15
CDR3 protein: CATSRDQYSTDTQYF

J gene: TRBJ2-2
V gene: TRBV2
CDR3 protein: CASTSSRLADTGELFF

J gene: TRBJ2-3
V gene: TRBV28
CDR3 protein: CASSLTGTATTDTQYF

J gene: TRBJ2-3
V gene: TRBV6-1
CDR3 protein: CASKELAGVDTQYF

J gene: TRBJ1-4
V gene: TRBV28
CDR3 protein: CASSLRGAATNEKLFF

J gene: TRBJ1-5
V gene: TRBV5-1
CDR3 protein: CASSPGGLTSNQPQHF

J gene: TRBJ2-2
V gene: TRBV19
CDR3 protein: CASSTPGSPGSGELFF

J gene: TRBJ1-2
V gene: TRBV5-8
CDR3 protein: CASSWGQGSLTYGYTF

J gene: TRBJ2-7
V gene: TRBV4-1
CDR3 protein: CPESTLGEQYF

J gene: TRBJ2-2
V gene: TRBV7-2
CDR3 protein: CASSLSLAGTGELFF

J gene: TRBJ2-7
V gene: TRBV27
CDR3 protein: CASSPPRGMRGNEQYF

J gene: TRBJ2-7
V gene: TRBV2
CDR3 protein: CASSPRGTYEQYF

J gene: TRBJ1-1
V gene: TRBV28
CDR3 protein: CASSPPPNTEAFF

J gene: TRBJ2-5
V gene: TRBV6-1
CDR3 protein: CASCPAGGFGETQYF

J gene: TRBJ2-1
V gene: TRBV19
CDR3 protein: CASSIVGYNEQFF

J gene: TRBJ2-1
V gene: TRBV19
CDR3 protein: CASSMRGGPYNEQFF

J gene: TRBJ1-2
V gene: TRBV11-2
CDR3 protein: CASSLTGVYGYTF

J gene: TRBJ2-1
V gene: TRBV9
CDR3 protein: CASGTSHEQFF

J gene: TRBJ1-1
V gene: TRBV12-3/TRBV12-4
CDR3 protein: CASSLRGEAFF

J gene: TRBJ2-6
V gene: TRBV27
CDR3 protein: CASSPTAGFSGANVLTF

J gene: TRBJ1-1
V gene: TRBV11-2
CDR3 protein: CASTSGITEAFF

J gene: TRBJ1-4
V gene: TRBV30
CDR3 protein: CATGATNEKLFF

J gene: TRBJ2-5
V gene: TRBV4-1
CDR3 protein: CASSQIRVASRETQYF

J gene: TRBJ1-4
V gene: TRBV2
CDR3 protein: CASSDWGNGEKLFF

J gene: TRBJ2-2
V gene: TRBV20-1
CDR3 protein: CSARGLGNTGELFF

J gene: TRBJ2-1
V gene: TRBV28
CDR3 protein: CASSLWSSGAYNEQFF

J gene: TRBJ2-2
V gene: TRBV27
CDR3 protein: CATQGGWSGELFF

J gene: TRBJ2-3
V gene: TRBV12-3/TRBV12-4
CDR3 protein: CASRQGADTQYF